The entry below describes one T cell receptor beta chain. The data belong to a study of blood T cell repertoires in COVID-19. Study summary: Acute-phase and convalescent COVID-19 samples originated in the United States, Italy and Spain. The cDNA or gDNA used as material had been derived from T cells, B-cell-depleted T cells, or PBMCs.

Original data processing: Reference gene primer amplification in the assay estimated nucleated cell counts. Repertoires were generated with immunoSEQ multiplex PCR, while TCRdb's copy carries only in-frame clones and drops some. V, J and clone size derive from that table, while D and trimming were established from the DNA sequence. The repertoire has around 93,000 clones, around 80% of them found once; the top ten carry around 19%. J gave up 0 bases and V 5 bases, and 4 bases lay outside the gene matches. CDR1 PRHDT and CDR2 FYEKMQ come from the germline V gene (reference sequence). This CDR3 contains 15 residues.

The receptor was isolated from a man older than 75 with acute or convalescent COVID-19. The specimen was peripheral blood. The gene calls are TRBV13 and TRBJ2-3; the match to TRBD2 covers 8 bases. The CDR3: CASSLTSGSTDTQYF. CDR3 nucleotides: TGTGCCAGCAGCCTTACTAGCGGAAGCACAGATACGCAGTATTTT.